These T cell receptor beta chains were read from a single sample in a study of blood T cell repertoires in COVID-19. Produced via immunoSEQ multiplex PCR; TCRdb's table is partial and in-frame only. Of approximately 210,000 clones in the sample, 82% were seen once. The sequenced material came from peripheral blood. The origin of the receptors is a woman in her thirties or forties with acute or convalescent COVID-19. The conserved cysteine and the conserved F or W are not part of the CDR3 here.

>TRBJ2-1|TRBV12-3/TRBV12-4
ASSLKRGQF
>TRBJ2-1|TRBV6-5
ASSSTSGGDNEQF
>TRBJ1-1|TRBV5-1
ASSLASGATEAF
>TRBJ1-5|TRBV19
ASRIGTGFSLPQH
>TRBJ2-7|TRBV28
ASSLSGWGMTGSYEQY
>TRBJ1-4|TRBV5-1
ASSLTGRATNEKLF
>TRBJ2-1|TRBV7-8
ASSLSSGSTNEQF
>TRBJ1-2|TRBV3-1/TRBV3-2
AVGDSRNYGYT
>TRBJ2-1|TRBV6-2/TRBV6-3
ASSPSGRRYNEQF
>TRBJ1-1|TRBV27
ASSLLGVDTEAF
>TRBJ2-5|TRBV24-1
ATSDRDRGKGETQY
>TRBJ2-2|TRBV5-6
ASSWTGGTGELF
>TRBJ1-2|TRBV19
ASSIVLGGDYGYT
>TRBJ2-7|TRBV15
ATSRDFLEGKDEQY
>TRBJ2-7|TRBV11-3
ASSLDSAYEQY
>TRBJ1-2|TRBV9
ASSDRQIHGYT
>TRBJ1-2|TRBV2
ASRPGQGQAGYT
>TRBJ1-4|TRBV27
ASGTGGAEVRKLF
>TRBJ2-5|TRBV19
ASSISGGQQETQY
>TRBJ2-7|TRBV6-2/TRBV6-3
ASSYTSGNEQY
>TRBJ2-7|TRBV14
ASSQALGSSYEQY
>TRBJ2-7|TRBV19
ASSFTSGQVYEQY
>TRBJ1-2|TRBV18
ASSPLGLDYGYT
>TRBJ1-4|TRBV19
ASSSRQGSGEKLF
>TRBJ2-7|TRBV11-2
ASSPGNYEQY
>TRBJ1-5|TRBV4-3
ASQLTKRGQPQH
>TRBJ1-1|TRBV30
AWRDRGRTEAF
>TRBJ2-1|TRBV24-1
ATSVGVNEQF
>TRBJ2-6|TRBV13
ASSSGRDANVLT
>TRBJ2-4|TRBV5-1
ASSYRPGLTAKNIQY
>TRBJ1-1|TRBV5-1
ASSLRGGRGTEAF
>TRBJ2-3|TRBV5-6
ASSLGASGSDTQY
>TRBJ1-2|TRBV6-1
ASSEITGDGYT
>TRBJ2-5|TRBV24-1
ATSDLPPGMGTQY
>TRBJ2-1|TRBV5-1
ASEAQGRTLGEQF
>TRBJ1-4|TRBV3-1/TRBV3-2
ASSQREKLF
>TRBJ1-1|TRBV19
ASSISGYTEAF
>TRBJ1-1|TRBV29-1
SVAHLPTEAF
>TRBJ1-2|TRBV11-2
ASSPGTGELGGYT
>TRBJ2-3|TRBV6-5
ASSPTKAGGDTQY
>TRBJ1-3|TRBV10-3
AISESSGEGNTIY
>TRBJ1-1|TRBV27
ASSPLGAKNTEAF